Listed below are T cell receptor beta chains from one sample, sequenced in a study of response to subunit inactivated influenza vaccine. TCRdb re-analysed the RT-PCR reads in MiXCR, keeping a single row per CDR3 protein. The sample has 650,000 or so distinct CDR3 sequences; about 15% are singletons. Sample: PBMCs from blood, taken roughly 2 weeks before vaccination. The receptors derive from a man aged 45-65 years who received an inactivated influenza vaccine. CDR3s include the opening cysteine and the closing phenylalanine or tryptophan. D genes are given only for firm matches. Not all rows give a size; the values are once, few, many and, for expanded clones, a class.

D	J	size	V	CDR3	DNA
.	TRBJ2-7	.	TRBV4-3	CASSQVVGVSSYEQYF	TGCGCCAGCAGCCAAGTTGTGGGGGTCAGCTCCTACGAGCAGTACTTC
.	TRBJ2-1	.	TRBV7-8	CASSRGGGRSYNEQFF	TGTGCCAGCAGCCGAGGGGGCGGGAGATCCTACAATGAGCAGTTCTTC
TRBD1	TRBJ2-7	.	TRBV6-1	CASRPGQASPYEQYF	TGTGCCAGCAGACCAGGACAGGCCTCTCCCTACGAGCAGTACTTC
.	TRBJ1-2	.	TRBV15	CATSPAMVSNYGYTF	TGTGCCACCAGCCCAGCCATGGTATCTAACTATGGCTACACCTTC
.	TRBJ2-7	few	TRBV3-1	CASSQALEQYF	TGTGCCAGCAGCCAAGCACTCGAGCAGTACTTC
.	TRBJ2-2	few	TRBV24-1	CATSETGELFF	TGTGCCACCAGTGAGACCGGGGAGCTGTTTTTT
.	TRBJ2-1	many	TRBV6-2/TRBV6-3	CASRDTLNEQFF	TGTGCCAGCAGGGACACGCTCAATGAGCAGTTCTTC
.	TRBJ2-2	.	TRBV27	CASSGTAAGGLPGELFF	TGTGCCAGCAGCGGAACGGCAGCCGGGGGATTGCCCGGGGAGCTGTTTTTT
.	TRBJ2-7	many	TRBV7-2	CASSQTPSHMAAYEQYF	TGTGCCAGCAGCCAAACACCCTCCCACATGGCAGCCTACGAGCAGTACTTC
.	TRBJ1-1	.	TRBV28	CASSLGHRNTEAFF	TGTGCCAGCAGTTTGGGGCACAGGAACACTGAAGCTTTCTTT
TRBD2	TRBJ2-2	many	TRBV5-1	CASSPLPGLAGTGELFF	TGCGCCAGCAGCCCCCTACCAGGACTAGCGGGGACCGGGGAGCTGTTTTTT
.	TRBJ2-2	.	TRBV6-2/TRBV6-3	CASSYSRQINGELFF	TGTGCCAGCAGTTACTCCCGCCAAATAAATGGGGAGCTGTTTTTT
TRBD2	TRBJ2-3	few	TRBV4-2	CASSQEASGGADTQYF	TGTGCCAGCAGCCAAGAGGCTAGCGGGGGTGCGGATACGCAGTATTTT
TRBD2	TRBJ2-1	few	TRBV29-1	CSGGTSGRLSSYNEQFF	TGCAGCGGCGGGACTAGCGGGAGGTTATCCTCCTACAATGAGCAGTTCTTC
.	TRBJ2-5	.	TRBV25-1	CASSERATQYF	TGTGCCAGCAGTGAAAGGGCGACCCAGTACTTC
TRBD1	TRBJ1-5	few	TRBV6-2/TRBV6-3	CASSQTGDYQPQHF	TGTGCCAGCAGCCAGACAGGGGACTATCAGCCCCAGCATTTT
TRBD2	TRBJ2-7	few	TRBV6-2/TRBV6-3	CASSPRLAGIIYEQYF	TGTGCCAGCAGCCCCCGACTAGCGGGTATCATCTACGAGCAGTACTTC
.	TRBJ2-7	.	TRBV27	CASSFTRSHEQYF	TGTGCCAGCAGTTTCACACGGTCCCACGAGCAGTACTTC
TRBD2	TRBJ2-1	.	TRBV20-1	CSARDLPSGSGAYNEQFF	TGCAGTGCTAGAGATCTCCCTAGCGGGAGTGGGGCCTACAATGAGCAGTTCTTC
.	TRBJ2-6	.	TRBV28	CASSSGTHRGANVLTF	TGTGCCAGCAGTTCCGGGACCCACCGGGGGGCCAACGTCCTGACTTTC
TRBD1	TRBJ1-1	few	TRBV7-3	CASSAGGLTEAFF	TGTGCCAGCAGTGCAGGGGGCCTCACTGAAGCTTTCTTT
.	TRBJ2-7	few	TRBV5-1	CASQGTSYEQYF	TGCGCCAGCCAGGGAACCTCCTACGAGCAGTACTTC
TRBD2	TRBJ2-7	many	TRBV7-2	CASSFAGVPYEQYF	TGTGCCAGCAGCTTCGCGGGAGTCCCCTACGAGCAGTACTTC
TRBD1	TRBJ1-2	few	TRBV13	CASRRTGFYGYTF	TGTGCCAGCAGACGGACAGGGTTCTATGGCTACACCTTC
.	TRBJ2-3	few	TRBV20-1	CSASDPSVATDTQYF	TGCAGTGCTAGTGATCCTAGTGTAGCCACAGATACGCAGTATTTT
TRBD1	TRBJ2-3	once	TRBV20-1	CSAGDSSTDTQYF	TGCAGTGCGGGGGACAGCAGCACAGATACGCAGTATTTT
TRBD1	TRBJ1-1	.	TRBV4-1	CASSLLGQGNPRTTQDTEAFF	TGCGCCAGCAGCCTCCTAGGACAGGGGAACCCCCGAACTACCCAGGACACTGAAGCTTTCTTT
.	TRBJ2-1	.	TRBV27	CATSPGFAPGRQFF	TGTGCCACTTCACCAGGTTTCGCCCCAGGGAGGCAGTTCTTC
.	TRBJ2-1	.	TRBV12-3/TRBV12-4	CASSLGVSDEQFF	TGTGCCAGCAGTTTAGGTGTTTCCGATGAGCAGTTCTTC
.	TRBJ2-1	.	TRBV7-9	CASSFYEGSYNEQFF	TGTGCCAGCAGCTTTTATGAGGGATCCTACAATGAGCAGTTCTTC
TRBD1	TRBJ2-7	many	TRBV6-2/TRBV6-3	CASSYLWTGEYEQYF	TGTGCCAGCAGTTATCTCTGGACAGGGGAATACGAGCAGTACTTC
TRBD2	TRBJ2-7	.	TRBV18	CASSHSGTKAEQYF	TGTGCCAGCTCACACTCCGGGACTAAGGCCGAGCAGTACTTC
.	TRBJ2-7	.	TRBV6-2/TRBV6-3	CASTNYGEEQYF	TGTGCCAGCACAAACTACGGCGAGGAGCAGTACTTC
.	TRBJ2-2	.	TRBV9	CASNYLTGELFF	TGTGCCAGCAACTATTTAACCGGGGAGCTGTTTTTT
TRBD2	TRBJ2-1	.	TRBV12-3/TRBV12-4	CASSNNRLAEKGNEQFF	TGTGCCAGCAGCAATAATAGACTAGCGGAAAAAGGCAATGAGCAGTTCTTC
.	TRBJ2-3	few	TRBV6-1	CATSRPASDTQYF	TGTGCCACCTCGCGGCCAGCGTCAGATACGCAGTATTTT
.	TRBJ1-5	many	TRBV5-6	CASSLGAQPQHF	TGTGCCAGCAGCTTGGGGGCTCAGCCCCAGCATTTT
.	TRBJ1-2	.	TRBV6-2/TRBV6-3	CASSYLLSGYTF	TGTGCCAGCAGTTACTTGTTGAGCGGCTACACCTTC
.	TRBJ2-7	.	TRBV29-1	CSVTGTNAYEQYF	TGCAGCGTTACCGGGACAAATGCCTACGAGCAGTACTTC
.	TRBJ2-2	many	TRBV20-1	CSARDLRHQITGELFF	TGCAGTGCTAGAGATTTGCGACACCAAATCACCGGGGAGCTGTTTTTT
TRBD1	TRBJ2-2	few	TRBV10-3	CASTGGEVAGELFF	TGTGCCTCCACAGGGGGTGAAGTCGCCGGGGAGCTGTTTTTT
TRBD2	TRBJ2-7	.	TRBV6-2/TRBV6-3	CASSFQRDYEQYF	TGTGCCAGCAGTTTCCAGCGGGACTACGAGCAGTACTTC
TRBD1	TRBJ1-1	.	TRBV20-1	CSARDGGQALNTEAFF	TGCAGTGCTAGAGATGGAGGACAGGCTTTGAACACTGAAGCTTTCTTT
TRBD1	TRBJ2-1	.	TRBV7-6	CASSLVLGQGVDNEQFF	TGTGCCAGCAGCTTAGTCCTGGGACAGGGGGTGGATAATGAGCAGTTCTTC
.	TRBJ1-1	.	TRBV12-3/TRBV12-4	CASSSLLGGGNTEAFF	TGTGCCAGCAGCTCCTTACTCGGGGGGGGGAACACTGAAGCTTTCTTT
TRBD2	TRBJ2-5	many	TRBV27	CASSFTGGYETQYF	TGTGCCAGCAGTTTTACGGGAGGCTACGAGACCCAGTACTTC
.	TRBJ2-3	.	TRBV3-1	CASSQRGVKTDTQYF	TGTGCCAGCAGCCAACGCGGGGTAAAAACAGATACGCAGTATTTT
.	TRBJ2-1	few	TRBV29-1	CSATHTQYEQFF	TGCAGCGCCACACATACCCAGTATGAGCAGTTCTTC
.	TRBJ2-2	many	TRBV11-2	CASSLDLVTGELFF	TGTGCCAGCAGCTTAGATCTGGTCACCGGGGAGCTGTTTTTT
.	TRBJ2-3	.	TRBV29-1	CSVASPSGTTDTQYF	TGCAGCGTTGCTAGCCCGAGCGGCACCACAGATACGCAGTATTTT
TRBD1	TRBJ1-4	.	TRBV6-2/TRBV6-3	CASSYSDRRNEKLFF	TGTGCCAGCAGTTACTCGGACAGGCGTAATGAAAAACTGTTTTTT
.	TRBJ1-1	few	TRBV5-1	CASRGGDNTEAFF	TGCGCCAGCAGGGGTGGGGACAACACTGAAGCTTTCTTT
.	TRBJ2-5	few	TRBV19	CASSAPRGQGGLEETQYF	TGTGCCAGTAGTGCCCCACGGGGCCAGGGTGGTTTGGAGGAGACCCAGTACTTC
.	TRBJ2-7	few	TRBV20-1	CSARPGQVSYEQYF	TGCAGTGCTAGGCCGGGACAAGTATCCTACGAGCAGTACTTC
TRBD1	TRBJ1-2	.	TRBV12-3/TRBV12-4	CASSPDRAGYTF	TGTGCCAGCAGTCCCGACAGGGCTGGCTACACCTTC
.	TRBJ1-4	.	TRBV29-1	CSVEVQSGEKLFF	TGCAGCGTTGAAGTACAGTCCGGTGAAAAACTGTTTTTT